This entry lists 14 T cell receptor beta chains sequenced from one sample in a study of PD-1 and CTLA-4 blockade in melanoma. Sequencing was performed with immunoSEQ multiplex PCR; in TCRdb, only in-frame clones are kept and a portion is missing. Of 8,500 to 13,000 clones listed, roughly 80% are singletons. The input for sequencing was CD8+ T cells from peripheral blood, taken from a patient given anti-PD-1 treatment. Source of these receptors: a human donor with melanoma.

Within the sample, this clone is medium-sized. The genes are TRBV7-8 and TRBJ2-7; D is unresolved. The CDR3 covers 11 residues. Germline V CDR1 and CDR2: SGHVS, FQNEAQ. V lost 5 bases to trimming and J lost 4 bases, with 6 bases between them. The CDR3, as DNA: TGTGCCAGCAGCGACCGGTACGAGCAGTACTTC. The encoded protein is CASSDRYEQYF. Full variable domain (remainder filled in from reference TRBV7-8 and TRBJ2-7): GAGVSQSPRYKVAKRGQDVALRCDPISGHVSLFWYQQALGQGPEFLTYFQNEAQLDKSGLPSDRFFAERPEGSVSTLKIQRTQQEDSAVYLCASSDRYEQYFGPGTRLTVT.

The gene calls are TRBV5-6 and TRBJ1-1; D may be TRBD1 (5 bases). Germline assignment: CDR1 SGHDT and CDR2 YYEEEE. This CDR3 comprises 15 residues. V was clipped by 0 bases and J by 0 bases, with 9 bases between them. In nucleotides, the CDR3 is TGTGCCAGCAGCTTGGGGGGACGGTTGAACACTGAAGCTTTCTTT. This encodes CASSLGGRLNTEAFF.

This chain links TRBV15 with TRBJ1-5; D may be TRBD1 (6 bases). Germline CDR1 and CDR2: LNHNV and YYDKDF (reference sequence). Trimming stripped 2 bases from V and 6 bases from J, with 17 bases between. This CDR3 has 16 residues. The CDR3 sequence: CATSRPDTGGGQPQHF. The CDR3 nucleotides are TGTGCCACCAGCAGACCGGATACGGGGGGCGGTCAGCCCCAGCATTTT.

The chain combines TRBV30 with TRBJ2-3, with D unclear. The germline V gene has CDR1 GTSNPN and CDR2 SVGIG (reference sequence). The CDR3 contains 13 residues. The V end was cut by 2 bases, the J end by 6 bases, with 12 bases between. CDR3 nucleotide sequence: TGTGCCTGGAGTATAGGTAGTCGTGATACGCAGTATTTT. The encoded protein is CAWSIGSRDTQYF.

The chain carries TRBV2 and TRBJ2-1, with 7 bases lining up with TRBD1. V gave up 8 bases and J gave up 3 bases; unmatched junction bases: 4. This CDR3 has 13 residues. The germline V gene encodes CDR1 SNHLY and CDR2 FYNNEI. The CDR3 here is CASGRDSYNEQFF. The CDR3 nucleotides read TGTGCCAGCGGCCGGGACAGCTACAATGAGCAGTTCTTC.

This chain connects TRBV6-6 to TRBJ2-1; 11 bases are shared with TRBD2. Germline CDR1 is MNHNY and CDR2 is SVGAGI (reference sequence). Germline trimming cut 5 bases from V and 2 bases from J; bases unmatched to any gene: 8. This CDR3 is 17 amino acids long. DNA of the CDR3: TGTGCCAGCAGTCCCCCGGGACTAGCGGATACCTACAATGAGCAGTTCTTC. This gives the protein CASSPPGLADTYNEQFF.

The rearrangement links TRBV6-5 to TRBJ1-4; D may be TRBD1 (5 bases). The CDR3 is made up of 15 amino acids. From germline, CDR1 is MNHEY and CDR2 SVGAGI. Trimming left V 2 bases short and J 5 bases short, with 12 bases between. The CDR3 sequence is CASSYRDPANEKLFF. The CDR3 DNA reads TGTGCCAGCAGTTACAGGGACCCCGCAAATGAAAAACTGTTTTTT.

V gene TRBV27 combines with J gene TRBJ2-1, with 9 bases lining up with TRBD2. The ends lost 8 bases at V and 7 bases at J; junction bases unmatched: 12. The length of the CDR3 is 15 residues. From germline, CDR1 is MNHEY and CDR2 SMNVEV (reference sequence). CDR3 amino acids: CASSLGTSLRNEQFF. The CDR3 DNA follows: TGTGCCAGCTCCCTCGGGACTAGCCTACGGAATGAGCAGTTCTTC.

The CDR3 spells CASSQDFGTSGGTNTGELFF. The CDR3 nucleotides read TGCGCCAGCAGCCAAGATTTTGGGACTAGCGGGGGGACGAACACCGGGGAGCTGTTTTTT. The genes are TRBV4-1 and TRBJ2-2, with 15 bases fitting TRBD2. After removal of 0 bases from V and 0 bases from J, the junction contained 5 bases not matched to a gene. This CDR3 has 20 amino acids. The germline gives CDR1 MGHRA, CDR2 YSYEKL.

The V and J genes are TRBV5-6 and TRBJ2-7; D gene uncertain. Trimming took 5 bases from V and 0 from J, leaving 15 bases between them. CDR1 SGHDT and CDR2 YYEEEE come from the germline V gene. This CDR3 region has 15 residues. The CDR3 DNA sequence: TGTGCCAGCAGTCCACCCTCACTTAGCTCCTACGAGCAGTACTTC. Translated: CASSPPSLSSYEQYF.

The chain uses TRBV7-8 and TRBJ1-1, with a possible D match to TRBD1 (5 bases). The CDR3 loop spans 13 amino acids. V lost 3 bases, J lost 6 bases, and 11 bases lay in between. CDR1 and CDR2 from the germline V gene are SGHVS and FQNEAQ. CDR3 DNA sequence: TGTGCCAGCAGCTTCCAGGGTGATCCTGAAGCTTTCTTT. Translation gives CASSFQGDPEAFF.

The chain is built from TRBV12-3 or TRBV12-4 and TRBJ1-1; D unresolved. The CDR3 length is 12 residues. V was clipped by 7 bases and J by 6 bases, with 12 bases between them. CDR3 nucleotides: TGTGCCAGCACTGACTTGGTCCCTGAAGCTTTCTTT. Translating gives CASTDLVPEAFF.

Within the sample, this clone is medium-sized. The chain couples TRBV9 to TRBJ1-5; D is unclear. The germline CDR1 and CDR2 sequences are SGDLS and YYNGEE. Trimming left V 1 base short and J 5 bases short, with 7 bases between. This CDR3 has 13 residues. CDR3: CASSVSNDQPQHF. CDR3 coding DNA: TGTGCCAGCAGCGTAAGCAATGATCAGCCCCAGCATTTT. Drawing the rest from reference TRBV9 and TRBJ1-5, the complete variable domain is DSGVTQTPKHLITATGQRVTLRCSPRSGDLSVYWYQQSLDQGLQFLIQYYNGEERAKGNILERFSAQQFPDLHSELNLSSLELGDSALYFCASSVSNDQPQHFGDGTRLSIL.

The chain carries TRBV7-9 and TRBJ2-2, with D unclear. Trimming pared 5 bases from V and 3 bases from J, leaving 13 bases between. The germline V gene has CDR1 SEHNR and CDR2 FQNEAQ (reference sequence). This CDR3 comprises 15 residues. CDR3 coding DNA: TGTGCCAGCAGCACCGGGTCCCAATACACCGGGGAGCTGTTTTTT. Protein product: CASSTGSQYTGELFF.